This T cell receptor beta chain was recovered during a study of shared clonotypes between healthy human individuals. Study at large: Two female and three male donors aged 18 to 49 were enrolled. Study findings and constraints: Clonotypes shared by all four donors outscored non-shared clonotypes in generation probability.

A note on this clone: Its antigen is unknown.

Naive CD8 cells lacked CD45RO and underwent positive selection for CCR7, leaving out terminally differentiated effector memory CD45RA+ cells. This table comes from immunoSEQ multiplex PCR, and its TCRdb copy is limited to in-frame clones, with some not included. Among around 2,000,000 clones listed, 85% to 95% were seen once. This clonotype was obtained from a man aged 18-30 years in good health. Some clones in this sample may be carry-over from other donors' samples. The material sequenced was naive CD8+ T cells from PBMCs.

Here the CDR3 reads CASSNKDRVADYEQYF. In DNA, the CDR3 is TGTGCCAGCAGCAACAAGGACAGGGTAGCAGACTACGAGCAGTACTTC. The V gene is TRBV5-4, the J gene TRBJ2-7, with 8 positions matching TRBD1. The CDR3 extends over 16 amino acids. From germline, CDR1 is SGHNT and CDR2 YYREEE (reference sequence). V shed 4 bases and J 3 bases; nucleotides not matched to a gene: 12. Full variable domain (missing parts from reference TRBV5-4 and TRBJ2-7): ETGVTQSPTHLIKTRGQQVTLRCSSQSGHNTVSWYQQALGQGPQFIFQYYREEENGRGNFPPRFSGLQFPNYSSELNVNALELDDSALYLCASSNKDRVADYEQYFGPGTRLTVT.